The rows below give T cell receptor beta chains drawn from one sample of a study of persistence of HIV-infected CD4 T cells. The repertoire was sequenced with immunoSEQ multiplex PCR; TCRdb's copy has only in-frame clones and lacks some. The top ten hold 1% of the sample, which has roughly 43,000 clones, about 89% seen once. For these receptors, no antigen is known. The sequences come from CD4+ T cells sorted from PBMCs after roughly 18-hour stimulation, collected from a patient who received antiretroviral therapy. The source of these receptors is an adult man with HIV who was CMV-seropositive. CDR3s include the opening cysteine and the closing phenylalanine or tryptophan. The order of the fields is V gene, D gene, J gene, clone size, CDR3 DNA, CDR3 protein. A D gene is named only where the DNA matches it firmly. Size is omitted from some rows. Given values are once, few, many or a class for expanded clones.

>TRBV24-1|TRBD1|TRBJ1-1|NA
TGTGCCACCAGTGATCCCGGGACAGGGAACACTGAAGCTTTCTTT
CATSDPGTGNTEAFF
>TRBV3-1/TRBV3-2|NA|TRBJ1-6|NA
TGTGCCAGCAGCCAAGACGGCGTTTCGAATAATTCACCCCTCCACTTT
CASSQDGVSNNSPLHF
>TRBV19|NA|TRBJ1-5|NA
TGTGCCAGTAGTCGTCGGAGCAATCAGCCCCAGCATTTT
CASSRRSNQPQHF
>TRBV10-3|NA|TRBJ1-3|NA
TGTGCCTCCTCCTCTGGAAACACCATATATTTT
CASSSGNTIYF
>TRBV2|TRBD1|TRBJ2-2|NA
TGTGCCAGCAGTACAGGGGCGGGTACCGGGGAGCTGTTTTTT
CASSTGAGTGELFF
>TRBV9|NA|TRBJ2-6|NA
TGTGCCAGCAGCGTAAGGACTGGGGCCAACGTCCTGACTTTC
CASSVRTGANVLTF
>TRBV27|NA|TRBJ2-6|NA
TGTGCCAGCAGCCTCTCTGGGGCCAACGTCCTGACTTTC
CASSLSGANVLTF
>TRBV24-1|NA|TRBJ2-2|NA
TGTGCCACCAGTGATCCGGGACGTACCGGGGAGCTGTTTTTT
CATSDPGRTGELFF
>TRBV5-6|TRBD1|TRBJ1-3|NA
TGTGCCAGCAGCTTCAGAAAGGGGGCCGGCGGAAACACCATATATTTT
CASSFRKGAGGNTIYF
>TRBV19|NA|TRBJ1-2|NA
TGTGCCAGTAAAGGTCTACAGGGAAACTATGGCTACACCTTC
CASKGLQGNYGYTF
>TRBV19|NA|TRBJ1-1|NA
TGTGCCAGTAGTATGGGTGTTCGGGCTGAAGCTTTCTTT
CASSMGVRAEAFF
>TRBV15|TRBD1|TRBJ2-1|NA
TGTGCCACCAGCAGCAATTCCCGGGACAGGGGCTACAATGAGCAGTTCTTC
CATSSNSRDRGYNEQFF
>TRBV4-1|TRBD2|TRBJ2-1|NA
TGCGCCAGCAGCATCGGGACTAGCGGGGGCCTCTCCTACAATGAGCAGTTCTTC
CASSIGTSGGLSYNEQFF
>TRBV19|NA|TRBJ1-2|once
TGTGCCAGTAGTATGATTGGGGCCCGGGAGCACTATGGCTACACCTTC
CASSMIGAREHYGYTF
>TRBV5-1|NA|TRBJ1-5|NA
TGCGCCAGCAGCTTGTCAGGGACTAGCAATCAGCCCCAGCATTTT
CASSLSGTSNQPQHF
>TRBV15|TRBD1|TRBJ1-2|NA
TGTGCCACCAGCACAAGGGACAGGGGAGACTATGGCTACACCTTC
CATSTRDRGDYGYTF
>TRBV6-6|NA|TRBJ1-6|NA
TGTGCCAGCAGTTACGATGGACGGGACAATTCACCCCTCCACTTT
CASSYDGRDNSPLHF
>TRBV18|TRBD1|TRBJ2-2|NA
TGTGCCAGCTCACCAAGTAAGGGACAGGGGAACACCGGGGAGCTGTTTTTT
CASSPSKGQGNTGELFF
>TRBV19|NA|TRBJ2-7|once
TGTGCCAGTAGCTTAGGAGTTCCCTACGAGCAGTACTTC
CASSLGVPYEQYF
>TRBV7-2|NA|TRBJ1-1|NA
TGTGCCAGCAGCTTGGGCAGCCTCATGAACACTGAAGCTTTCTTT
CASSLGSLMNTEAFF
>TRBV28|TRBD1|TRBJ1-5|NA
TGTGCCAGTATATTACAGGGGTGGCAGCCCCAGCATTTT
CASILQGWQPQHF
>TRBV24-1|NA|TRBJ2-3|NA
TGTGCCACCAGTGATTTGCAACCCGGCACAGATACGCAGTATTTT
CATSDLQPGTDTQYF
>TRBV6-1|TRBD1|TRBJ1-2|NA
TGTGCCAGCAGTGAAGCGGGACAGTGGGGGAGCTATGGCTACACCTTC
CASSEAGQWGSYGYTF
>TRBV19|NA|TRBJ1-6|NA
TGTGCCAGTAGTGAACAGGGTGATAATTCACCCCTCCACTTT
CASSEQGDNSPLHF
>TRBV7-8|NA|TRBJ1-1|NA
TGTGCCAGCAGCTTAGAGCCAGGGGAGGGCACTGAAGCTTTCTTT
CASSLEPGEGTEAFF
>TRBV5-1|NA|TRBJ2-3|once
TGCGCCAGCAGCTTGGCCTCAGGGTCGAAAGATACGCAGTATTTT
CASSLASGSKDTQYF
>TRBV18|TRBD1|TRBJ1-4|NA
TGTGCCAGCTCACCGGACAGGGTCACGAATGAAAAACTGTTTTTT
CASSPDRVTNEKLFF
>TRBV6-5|TRBD1|TRBJ2-4|NA
TGTGCCAGCAGTTACCCCGGGACAGGGGCGGGAAACATTCAGTACTTC
CASSYPGTGAGNIQYF
>TRBV28|TRBD1|TRBJ1-1|NA
TGTGCCAGCAGTCCCCACACAGGGGATCGCACTGAAGCTTTCTTT
CASSPHTGDRTEAFF
>TRBV5-1|TRBD1|TRBJ1-4|NA
TGCGCCAGCAGCGTGGGACAGCGTGCAACTAATGAAAAACTGTTTTTT
CASSVGQRATNEKLFF
>TRBV18|NA|TRBJ1-5|NA
TGTGCCAGCTCGGGCTTAGGAAGGGGCAATCAGCCCCAGCATTTT
CASSGLGRGNQPQHF